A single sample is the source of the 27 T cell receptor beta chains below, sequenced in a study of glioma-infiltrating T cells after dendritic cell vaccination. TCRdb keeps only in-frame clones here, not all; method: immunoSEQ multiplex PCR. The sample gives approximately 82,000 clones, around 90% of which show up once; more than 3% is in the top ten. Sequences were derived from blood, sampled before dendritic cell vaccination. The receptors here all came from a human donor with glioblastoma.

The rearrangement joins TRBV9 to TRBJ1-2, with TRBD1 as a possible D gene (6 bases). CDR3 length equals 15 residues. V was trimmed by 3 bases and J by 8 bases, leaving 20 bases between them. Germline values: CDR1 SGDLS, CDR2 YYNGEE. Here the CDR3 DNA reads TGTGCCAGCAGCGAACAGGGTTTGGAGGTGGGAGGCTACACCTTC. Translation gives CASSEQGLEVGGYTF.

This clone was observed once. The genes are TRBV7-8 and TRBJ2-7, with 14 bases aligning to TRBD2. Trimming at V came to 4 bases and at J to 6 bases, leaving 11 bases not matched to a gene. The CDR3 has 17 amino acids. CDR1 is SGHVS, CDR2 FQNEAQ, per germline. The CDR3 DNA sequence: TGTGCCAGCAGCTCGGCACCGGGACTAGCGGGGGCCTCCGAGCAGTACTTC. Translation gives CASSSAPGLAGASEQYF.

The CDR3, as DNA: TGTGCCAGCAGCCAGGGATACGGCTACACCTTC. It translates to CASSQGYGYTF. The rearrangement joins TRBV25-1 to TRBJ1-2, with D maybe TRBD1 (5 bases). The CDR3 covers 11 residues. CDR1 MGHDK and CDR2 SYGVNS come from the germline V gene. Trimming took off 6 bases at V and 8 bases at J, with 10 bases between the two ends.

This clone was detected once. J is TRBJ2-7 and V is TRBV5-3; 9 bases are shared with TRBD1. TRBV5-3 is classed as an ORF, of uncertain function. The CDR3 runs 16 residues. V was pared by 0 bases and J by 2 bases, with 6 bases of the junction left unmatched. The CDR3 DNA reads TGTGCCAGAAGCTTGGGTCCGGGACAGGGAACCTACGAGCAGTACTTC. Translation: CARSLGPGQGTYEQYF.

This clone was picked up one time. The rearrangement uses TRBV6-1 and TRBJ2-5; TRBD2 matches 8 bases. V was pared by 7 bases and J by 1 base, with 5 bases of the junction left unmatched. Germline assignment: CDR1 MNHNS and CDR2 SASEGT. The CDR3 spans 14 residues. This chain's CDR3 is CASILAGSQETQYF. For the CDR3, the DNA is TGTGCCAGCATTTTAGCGGGGTCCCAAGAGACCCAGTACTTC.

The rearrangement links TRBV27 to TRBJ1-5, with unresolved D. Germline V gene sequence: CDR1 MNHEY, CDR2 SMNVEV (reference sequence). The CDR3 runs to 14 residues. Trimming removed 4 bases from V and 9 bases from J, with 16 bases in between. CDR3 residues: CASSSGQAPRPQHF. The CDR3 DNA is TGTGCCAGCAGTTCTGGTCAGGCCCCCAGGCCCCAGCATTTT.

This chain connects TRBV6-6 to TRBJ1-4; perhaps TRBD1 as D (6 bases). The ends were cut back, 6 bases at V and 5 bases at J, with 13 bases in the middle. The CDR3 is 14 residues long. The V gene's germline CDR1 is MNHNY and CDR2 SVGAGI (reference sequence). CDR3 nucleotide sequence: TGTGCCAGCAGATTGGACAGCCCAAATGAAAAACTGTTTTTT. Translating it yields CASRLDSPNEKLFF.

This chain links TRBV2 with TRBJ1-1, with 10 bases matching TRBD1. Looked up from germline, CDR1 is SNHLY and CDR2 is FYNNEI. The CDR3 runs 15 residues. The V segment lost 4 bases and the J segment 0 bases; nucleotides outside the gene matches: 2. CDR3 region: CASSGQGALNTEAFF. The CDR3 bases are TGTGCCAGCAGTGGACAGGGGGCCCTGAACACTGAAGCTTTCTTT.

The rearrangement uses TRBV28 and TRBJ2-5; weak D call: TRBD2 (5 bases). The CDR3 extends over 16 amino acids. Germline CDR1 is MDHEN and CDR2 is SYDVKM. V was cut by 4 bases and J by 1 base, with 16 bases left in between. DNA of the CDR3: TGTGCCAGCAGTTCGAAGCTTCGGACTGTCCAAGAGACCCAGTACTTC. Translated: CASSSKLRTVQETQYF.

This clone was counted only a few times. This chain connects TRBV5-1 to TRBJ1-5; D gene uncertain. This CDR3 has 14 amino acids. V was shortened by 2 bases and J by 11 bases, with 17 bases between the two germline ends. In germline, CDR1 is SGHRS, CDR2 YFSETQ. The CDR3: CASSFPQPLRAQHF. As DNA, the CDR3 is TGCGCCAGCAGCTTTCCCCAGCCACTTCGGGCCCAGCATTTT.

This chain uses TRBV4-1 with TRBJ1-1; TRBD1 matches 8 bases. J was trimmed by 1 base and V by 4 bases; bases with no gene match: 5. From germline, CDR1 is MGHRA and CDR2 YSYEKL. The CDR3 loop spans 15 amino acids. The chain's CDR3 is CASSPLDRANTEAFF. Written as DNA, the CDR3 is TGCGCCAGCAGCCCCCTGGACAGGGCGAACACTGAAGCTTTCTTT.

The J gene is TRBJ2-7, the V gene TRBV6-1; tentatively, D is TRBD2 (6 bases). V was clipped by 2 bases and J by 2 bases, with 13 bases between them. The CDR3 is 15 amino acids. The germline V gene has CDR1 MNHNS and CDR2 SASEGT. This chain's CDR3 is CASSEQLAVTYEQYF. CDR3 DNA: TGTGCCAGCAGTGAACAATTAGCGGTGACCTACGAGCAGTACTTC.

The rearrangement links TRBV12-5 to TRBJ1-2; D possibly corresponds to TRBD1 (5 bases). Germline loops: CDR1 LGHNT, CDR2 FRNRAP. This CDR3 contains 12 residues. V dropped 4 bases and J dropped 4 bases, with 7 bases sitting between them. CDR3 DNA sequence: TGTGCTAGTGGTTCGGGACTCTATGGCTACACCTTC. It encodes CASGSGLYGYTF.

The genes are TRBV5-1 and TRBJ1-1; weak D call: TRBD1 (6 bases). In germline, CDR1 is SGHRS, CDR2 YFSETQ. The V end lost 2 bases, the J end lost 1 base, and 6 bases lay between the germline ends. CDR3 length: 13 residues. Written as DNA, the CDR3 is TGCGCCAGCAGCTTACAGGGGAACACTGAAGCTTTCTTT. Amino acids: CASSLQGNTEAFF.

The CDR3 loop is CASSEMAGGGDEQFF. CDR3 bases: TGTGCCAGCAGTGAGATGGCGGGGGGAGGAGACGAGCAGTTCTTC. The chain is built from TRBV2 and TRBJ2-1; 8 bases fit TRBD2. Germline V gene data show CDR1 as SNHLY and CDR2 as FYNNEI. J was trimmed by 10 bases and V by 3 bases; bases with no gene match: 11. The CDR3 contains 15 residues.

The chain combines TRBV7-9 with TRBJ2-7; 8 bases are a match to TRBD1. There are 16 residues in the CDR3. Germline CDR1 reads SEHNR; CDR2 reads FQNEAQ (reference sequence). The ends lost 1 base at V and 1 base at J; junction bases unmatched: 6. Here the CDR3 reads CASSLVYRTGSYEQYF. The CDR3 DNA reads TGTGCCAGCAGCTTAGTTTACCGGACAGGGTCCTACGAGCAGTACTTC.

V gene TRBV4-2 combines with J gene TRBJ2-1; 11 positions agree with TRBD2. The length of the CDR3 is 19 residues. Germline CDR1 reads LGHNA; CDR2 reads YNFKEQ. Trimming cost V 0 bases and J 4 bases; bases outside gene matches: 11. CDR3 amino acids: CASSQDRGTSGSTYNEQFF. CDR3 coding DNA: TGTGCCAGCAGCCAAGATCGCGGGACTAGCGGATCTACGTACAATGAGCAGTTCTTC.

The CDR3 nucleotides read TGTGCCAGCTCACCCGGGACAGGGGTCTCCTACGAGCAGTACTTC. Amino acid sequence: CASSPGTGVSYEQYF. V usage is TRBV18 and J usage is TRBJ2-7; 10 nucleotides match TRBD1. V shed 3 bases, J shed 0 bases, and the junction held 2 bases outside the gene matches. CDR3 length: 15 residues. CDR1 and CDR2 (germline): KGHSH, LQKENI.

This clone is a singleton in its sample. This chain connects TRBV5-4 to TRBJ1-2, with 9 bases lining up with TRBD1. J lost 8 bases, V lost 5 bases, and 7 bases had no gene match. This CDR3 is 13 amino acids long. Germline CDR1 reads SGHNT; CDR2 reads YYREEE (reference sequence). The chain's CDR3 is CASRYGQGHGYTF. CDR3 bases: TGTGCCAGCAGGTATGGACAGGGGCACGGCTACACCTTC.

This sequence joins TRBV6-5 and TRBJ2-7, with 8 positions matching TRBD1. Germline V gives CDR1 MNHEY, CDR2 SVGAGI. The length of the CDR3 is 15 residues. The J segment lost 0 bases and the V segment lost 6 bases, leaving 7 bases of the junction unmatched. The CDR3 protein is CASSPSGQGSYEQYF. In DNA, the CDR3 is TGTGCCAGCAGCCCCTCTGGACAGGGCTCCTACGAGCAGTACTTC.

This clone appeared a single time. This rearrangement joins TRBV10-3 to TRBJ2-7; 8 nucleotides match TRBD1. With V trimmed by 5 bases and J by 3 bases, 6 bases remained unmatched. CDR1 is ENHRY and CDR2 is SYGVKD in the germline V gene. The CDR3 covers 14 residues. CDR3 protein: CAISLTGVLYEQYF. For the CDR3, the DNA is TGTGCCATCAGTTTGACAGGGGTCCTCTACGAGCAGTACTTC.

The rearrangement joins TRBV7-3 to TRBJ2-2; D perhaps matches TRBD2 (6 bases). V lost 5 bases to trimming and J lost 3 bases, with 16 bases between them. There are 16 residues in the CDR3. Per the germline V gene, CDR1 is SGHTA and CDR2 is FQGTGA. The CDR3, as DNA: TGTGCCAGCAGCCCGGTGGCGCCTAGCGACACCGGGGAGCTGTTTTTT. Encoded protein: CASSPVAPSDTGELFF.

The CDR3 sequence is CASSLGAASSYEQYF. The CDR3 nucleotides are TGTGCCAGCAGCCTCGGTGCGGCCAGCTCCTACGAGCAGTACTTC. The V call is TRBV11-2, the J call TRBJ2-7; the D is unclear. The length of the CDR3 is 15 residues. Germline V lookup: CDR1 SGHAT, CDR2 FQNNGV. The V and J ends lost 5 bases and 0 bases respectively, with 14 bases between them.

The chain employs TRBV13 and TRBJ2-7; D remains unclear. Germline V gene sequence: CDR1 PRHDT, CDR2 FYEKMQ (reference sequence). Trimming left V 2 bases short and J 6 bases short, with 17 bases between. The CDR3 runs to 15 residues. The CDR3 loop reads CASSLIGSRLGEQYF. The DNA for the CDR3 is TGTGCCAGCAGCTTAATTGGGTCTAGGCTAGGCGAGCAGTACTTC.

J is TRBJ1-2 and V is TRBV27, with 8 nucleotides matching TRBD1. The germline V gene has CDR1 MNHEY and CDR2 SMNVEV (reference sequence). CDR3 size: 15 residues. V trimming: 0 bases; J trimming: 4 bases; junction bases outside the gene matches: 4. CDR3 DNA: TGTGCCAGCAGTTTATCCTACCAGGGGGCCTATGGCTACACCTTC. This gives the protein CASSLSYQGAYGYTF.

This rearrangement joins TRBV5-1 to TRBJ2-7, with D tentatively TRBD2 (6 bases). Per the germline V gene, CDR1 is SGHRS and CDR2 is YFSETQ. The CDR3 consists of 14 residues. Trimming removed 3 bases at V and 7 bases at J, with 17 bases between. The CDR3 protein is CASSSDYQGGEQYF. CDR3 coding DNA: TGCGCCAGCAGCTCGGACTACCAGGGCGGTGAGCAGTACTTC.

The DNA of the CDR3 is TGTGCCAGTAGCGCCGGGACAGGTCGTCCTAACTATGGCTACACCTTC. Its protein product is CASSAGTGRPNYGYTF. This rearrangement joins TRBV19 to TRBJ1-2, with TRBD1 identical over 8 bases. The CDR3 totals 16 residues. J lost 0 bases, V lost 6 bases, and 9 bases had no gene match. Germline values: CDR1 LNHDA, CDR2 SQIVND (reference sequence).